The 8 T cell receptor beta chains reported below all come from one sample, sequenced in a study of shared clonotypes between healthy human individuals. This table comes from immunoSEQ multiplex PCR, and its TCRdb copy is limited to in-frame clones, with some not included. Here the sample spans millions of clones, 85% to 95% being singletons. Sequences were obtained from naive CD4+ T cells sorted from blood. Subset specified: CD45RA+ positively selected. The receptors were gathered from a man aged 18 to 35 in good health.

J is TRBJ2-1 and V is TRBV29-1; 12 bases agree with TRBD2. The CDR3 consists of 14 residues. Germline trimming cut 5 bases from V and 9 bases from J; bases unmatched to any gene: 8. Germline CDR1 is SQVTM and CDR2 is ANQGSEA. The CDR3 region is CSVRETSGSGEQFF. As DNA, the CDR3 is TGCAGCGTTCGTGAGACTAGCGGGAGTGGTGAGCAGTTCTTC.

The chain uses TRBV5-5 and TRBJ2-5; TRBD2 matches at 9 bases. This CDR3 region has 15 residues. Germline CDR1 is SGHKS and CDR2 is YYEKEE (reference sequence). Trimming took 3 bases from V and 3 from J; bases not matched to a gene: 6. CDR3 nucleotide sequence: TGTGCCAGCAGCTCTCATTCTAGCGGGGAAGAGACCCAGTACTTC. Protein product: CASSSHSSGEETQYF. The variable domain in full, with the rest retrieved from reference TRBV5-5 and TRBJ2-5, is DAGVTQSPTHLIKTRGQQVTLRCSPISGHKSVSWYQQVLGQGPQFIFQYYEKEERGRGNFPDRFSARQFPNYSSELNVNALLLGDSALYLCASSSHSSGEETQYFGPGTRLLVL.

The rearrangement uses TRBV5-4 and TRBJ2-5; 10 bases align to TRBD1. The CDR3 runs to 15 residues. The V and J ends lost 4 bases and 3 bases, in that order; junction bases with no gene match: 6. Germline values: CDR1 SGHNT, CDR2 YYREEE (reference sequence). The CDR3 DNA sequence: TGTGCCAGCAGCCAGGGACAGGGGAAAAAAGAGACCCAGTACTTC. Translation: CASSQGQGKKETQYF.

This sequence joins TRBV7-2 and TRBJ2-1; no clear D. The CDR3 is 14 amino acids. Germline values: CDR1 SGHTA, CDR2 FQGNSA. V was clipped by 5 bases and J by 6 bases, with 14 bases between them. The CDR3 region has the DNA TGTGCCAGCAGCCCGCGGTTAGCCACCAATGAGCAGTTCTTC. Translating it yields CASSPRLATNEQFF.

The chain employs TRBV30 and TRBJ2-2; D is ambiguous. Germline-derived CDR1 and CDR2 are GTSNPN and SVGIG (reference sequence). The CDR3 extends over 15 amino acids. With 5 bases removed from V and 5 bases from J, the gap between germline ends came to 18 bases. The CDR3: CAWGMGVVGTGELFF. The CDR3 bases are TGTGCCTGGGGTATGGGTGTGGTAGGGACCGGGGAGCTGTTTTTT.

This clone was picked up a small number of times. The J gene is TRBJ2-5, the V gene TRBV2; 9 bases fit TRBD2. The CDR3 is 15 residues long. Germline V lookup: CDR1 SNHLY, CDR2 FYNNEI. V shed 3 bases, J shed 11 bases, and the junction held 13 bases outside the gene matches. The CDR3 loop is CASSERLAGTMGQYF. For the CDR3, the DNA is TGTGCCAGCAGTGAGAGGCTAGCGGGGACAATGGGGCAGTACTTC.

J is TRBJ1-4 and V is TRBV6-5, with D maybe TRBD1 (6 bases). Germline V gives CDR1 MNHEY, CDR2 SVGAGI. The CDR3 has 15 amino acids. V was trimmed by 2 bases and J by 3 bases, leaving 10 bases between them. The CDR3 bases are TGTGCCAGCAGTTACGGGGGGGCCCCTAATGAAAAACTGTTTTTT. The encoded protein is CASSYGGAPNEKLFF.

The rearrangement links TRBV30 to TRBJ2-3; 10 positions agree with TRBD1. Germline loops: CDR1 GTSNPN, CDR2 SVGIG (reference sequence). J was trimmed by 1 base and V by 0 bases; bases with no gene match: 13. CDR3 length: 19 amino acids. CDR3 DNA sequence: TGTGCCTGGAGTGTACTACGGACAGGGGGAGGAATTCGCACAGATACGCAGTATTTT. Residues: CAWSVLRTGGGIRTDTQYF.